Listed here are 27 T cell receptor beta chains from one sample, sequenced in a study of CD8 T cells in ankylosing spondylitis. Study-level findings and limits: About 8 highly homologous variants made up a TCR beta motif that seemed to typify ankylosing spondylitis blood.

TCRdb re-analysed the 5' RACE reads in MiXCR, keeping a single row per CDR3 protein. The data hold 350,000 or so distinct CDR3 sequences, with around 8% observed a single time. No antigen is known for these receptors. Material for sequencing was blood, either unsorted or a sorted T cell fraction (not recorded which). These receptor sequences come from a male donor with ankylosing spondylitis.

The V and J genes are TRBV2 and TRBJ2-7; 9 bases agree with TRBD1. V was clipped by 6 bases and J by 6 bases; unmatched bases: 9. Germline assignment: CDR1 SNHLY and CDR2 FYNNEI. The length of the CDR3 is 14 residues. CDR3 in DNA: TGTGCCAGCAGAAACAGGGGGCTAATTATCGAGCAGTACTTC. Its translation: CASRNRGLIIEQYF.

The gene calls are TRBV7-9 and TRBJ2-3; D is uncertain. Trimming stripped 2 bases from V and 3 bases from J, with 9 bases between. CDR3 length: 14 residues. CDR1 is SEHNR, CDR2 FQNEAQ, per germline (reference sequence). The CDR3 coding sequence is TGTGCCAGCAGCTTACTGGCCCGAACAGATACGCAGTATTTT. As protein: CASSLLARTDTQYF.

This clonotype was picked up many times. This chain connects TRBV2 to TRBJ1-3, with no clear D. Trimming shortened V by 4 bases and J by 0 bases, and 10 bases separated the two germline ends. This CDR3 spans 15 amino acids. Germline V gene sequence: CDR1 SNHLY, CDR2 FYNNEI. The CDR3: CASSGYRPSGNTIYF. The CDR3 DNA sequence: TGTGCCAGCAGTGGGTACCGACCCTCTGGAAACACCATATATTTT.

This chain's CDR3 is CASSLTTGAYGYTF. The CDR3 DNA follows: TGTGCCAGCAGTCTCACGACAGGGGCCTATGGCTACACCTTC. The V gene is TRBV12-3 or TRBV12-4, the J gene TRBJ1-2, with 8 positions matching TRBD1. V lost 5 bases and J lost 4; bases outside the gene matches: 6. The CDR3 loop spans 14 amino acids.

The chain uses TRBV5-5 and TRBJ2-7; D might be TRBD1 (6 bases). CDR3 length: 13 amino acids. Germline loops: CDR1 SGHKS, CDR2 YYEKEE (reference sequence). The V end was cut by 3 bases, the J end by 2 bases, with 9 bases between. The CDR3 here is CASSSAGAYEQYF. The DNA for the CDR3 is TGTGCCAGCAGCTCCGCAGGGGCCTACGAGCAGTACTTC.

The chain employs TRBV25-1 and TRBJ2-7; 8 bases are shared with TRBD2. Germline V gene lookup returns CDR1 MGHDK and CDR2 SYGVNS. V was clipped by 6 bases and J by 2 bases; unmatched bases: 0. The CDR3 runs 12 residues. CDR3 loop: CASSGGAYEQYF. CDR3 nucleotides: TGTGCCAGCAGCGGGGGGGCCTACGAGCAGTACTTC.

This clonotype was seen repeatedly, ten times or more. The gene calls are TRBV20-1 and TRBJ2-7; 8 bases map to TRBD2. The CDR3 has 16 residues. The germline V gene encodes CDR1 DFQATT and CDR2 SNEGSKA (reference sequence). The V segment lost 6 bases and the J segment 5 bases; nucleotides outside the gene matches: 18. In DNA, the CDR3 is TGCAGTGCCCTACAAACCTCGGGGGGGGAGATGGACGAGCAGTACTTC. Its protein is CSALQTSGGEMDEQYF.

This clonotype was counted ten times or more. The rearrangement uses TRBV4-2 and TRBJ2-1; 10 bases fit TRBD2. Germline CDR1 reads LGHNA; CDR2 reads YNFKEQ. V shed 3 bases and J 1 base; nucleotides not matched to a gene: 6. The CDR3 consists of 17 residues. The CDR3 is CASSQRLAGVSYNEQFF. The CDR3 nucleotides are TGTGCCAGCAGCCAGCGACTAGCGGGCGTTTCCTACAATGAGCAGTTCTTC.

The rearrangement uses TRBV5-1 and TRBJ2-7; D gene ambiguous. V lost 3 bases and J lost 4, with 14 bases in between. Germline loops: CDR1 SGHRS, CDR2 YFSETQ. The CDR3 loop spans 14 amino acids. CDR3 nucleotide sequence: TGCGCCAGCAGCTGGGAAGCTGGGTCGTACGAGCAGTACTTC. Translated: CASSWEAGSYEQYF.

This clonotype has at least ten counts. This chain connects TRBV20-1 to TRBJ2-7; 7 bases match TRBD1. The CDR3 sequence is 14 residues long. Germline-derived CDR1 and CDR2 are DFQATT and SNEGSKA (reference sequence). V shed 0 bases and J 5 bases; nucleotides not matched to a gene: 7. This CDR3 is CSARDYGTDHEQYF. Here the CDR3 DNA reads TGCAGTGCTAGAGATTATGGGACAGACCACGAGCAGTACTTC.

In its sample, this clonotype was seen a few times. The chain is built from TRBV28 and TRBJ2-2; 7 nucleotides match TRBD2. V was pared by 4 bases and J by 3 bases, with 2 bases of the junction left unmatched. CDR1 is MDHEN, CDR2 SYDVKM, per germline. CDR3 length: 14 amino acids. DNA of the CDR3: TGTGCCAGCAGTTCCGCGGGGGACACCGGGGAGCTGTTTTTT. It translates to CASSSAGDTGELFF.

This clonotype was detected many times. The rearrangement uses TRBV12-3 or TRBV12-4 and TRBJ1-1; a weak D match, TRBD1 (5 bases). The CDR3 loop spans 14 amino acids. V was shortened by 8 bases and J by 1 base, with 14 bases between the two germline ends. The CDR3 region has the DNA TGTGCCAGCGACCGGGGACTGCCGAACACTGAAGCTTTCTTT. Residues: CASDRGLPNTEAFF.

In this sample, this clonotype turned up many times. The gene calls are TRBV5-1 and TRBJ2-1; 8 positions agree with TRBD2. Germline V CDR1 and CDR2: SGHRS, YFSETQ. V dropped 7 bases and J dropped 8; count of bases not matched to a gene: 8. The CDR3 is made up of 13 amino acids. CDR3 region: CASGGKREYEQFF. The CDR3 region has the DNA TGCGCCAGCGGAGGGAAGCGGGAGTATGAGCAGTTCTTC.

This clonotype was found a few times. CDR3 sequence (DNA): TGCGCCAGCAGCTTGGCCGCGGTCGTGAACACCGGGGAGCTGTTTTTT. Translated, it gives CASSLAAVVNTGELFF. The genes are TRBV5-1 and TRBJ2-2, with no clear D. Germline CDR1 is SGHRS and CDR2 is YFSETQ. This CDR3 is built from 16 residues. The V gene lost 0 bases and the J gene lost 1 base, with 10 bases spanning the gap.

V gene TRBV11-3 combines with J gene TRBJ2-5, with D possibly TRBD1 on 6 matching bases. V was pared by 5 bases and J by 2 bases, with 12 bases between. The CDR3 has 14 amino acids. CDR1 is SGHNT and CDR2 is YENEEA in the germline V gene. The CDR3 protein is CASSDGQTQETQYF. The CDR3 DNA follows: TGTGCCAGCAGCGACGGACAGACACAAGAGACCCAGTACTTC.

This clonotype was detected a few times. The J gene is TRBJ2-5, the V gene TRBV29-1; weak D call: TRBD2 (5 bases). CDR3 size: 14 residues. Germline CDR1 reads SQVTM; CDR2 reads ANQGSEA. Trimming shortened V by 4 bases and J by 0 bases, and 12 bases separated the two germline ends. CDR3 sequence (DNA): TGCAGCGTTGCCGGCGGACTGAACCAAGAGACCCAGTACTTC. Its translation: CSVAGGLNQETQYF.

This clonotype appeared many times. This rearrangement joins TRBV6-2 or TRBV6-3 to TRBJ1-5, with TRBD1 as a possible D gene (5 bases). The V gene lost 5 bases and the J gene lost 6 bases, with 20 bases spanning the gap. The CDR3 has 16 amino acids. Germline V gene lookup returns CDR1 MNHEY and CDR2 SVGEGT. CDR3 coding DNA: TGTGCCAGCAGTCGGGGCGGACTCACACTCGTTCAGCCCCAGCATTTT. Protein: CASSRGGLTLVQPQHF.

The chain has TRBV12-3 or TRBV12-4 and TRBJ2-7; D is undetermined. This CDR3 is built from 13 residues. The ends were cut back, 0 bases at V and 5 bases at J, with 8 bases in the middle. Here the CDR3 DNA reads TGTGCCAGCAGTTTAGCGAATGGTAACGAGCAGTACTTC. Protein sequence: CASSLANGNEQYF.

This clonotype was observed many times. CDR3 residues: CSVEGQANIQYF. The CDR3 DNA reads TGCAGCGTTGAAGGCCAGGCAAACATTCAGTACTTC. This chain joins TRBV29-1 and TRBJ2-4; D gene ambiguous. The germline CDR1 and CDR2 sequences are SQVTM and ANQGSEA. Between the trimmed V and J ends, which lost 1 base and 6 bases, there was a span of 7 bases. This CDR3 region has 12 residues.

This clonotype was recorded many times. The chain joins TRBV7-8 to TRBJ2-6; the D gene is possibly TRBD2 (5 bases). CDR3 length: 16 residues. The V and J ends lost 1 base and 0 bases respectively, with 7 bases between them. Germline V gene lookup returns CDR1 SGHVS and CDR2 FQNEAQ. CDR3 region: CASSLVLVSGANVLTF. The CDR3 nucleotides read TGTGCCAGCAGCTTAGTACTAGTCTCTGGGGCCAACGTCCTGACTTTC. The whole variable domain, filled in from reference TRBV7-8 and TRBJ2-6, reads GAGVSQSPRYKVAKRGQDVALRCDPISGHVSLFWYQQALGQGPEFLTYFQNEAQLDKSGLPSDRFFAERPEGSVSTLKIQRTQQEDSAVYLCASSLVLVSGANVLTFGAGSRLTVL.

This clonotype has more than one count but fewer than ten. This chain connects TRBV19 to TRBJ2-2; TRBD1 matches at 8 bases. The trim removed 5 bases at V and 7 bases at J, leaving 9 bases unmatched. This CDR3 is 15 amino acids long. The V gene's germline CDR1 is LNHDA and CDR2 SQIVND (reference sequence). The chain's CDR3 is CASSFRGQLGGELFF. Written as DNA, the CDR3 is TGTGCCAGTAGTTTCAGGGGGCAGTTGGGCGGGGAGCTGTTTTTT.

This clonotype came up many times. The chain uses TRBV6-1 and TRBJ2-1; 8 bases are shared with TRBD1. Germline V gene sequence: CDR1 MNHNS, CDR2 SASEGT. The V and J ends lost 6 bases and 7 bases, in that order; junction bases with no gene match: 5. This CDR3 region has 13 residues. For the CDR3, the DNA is TGTGCCAGCAGGGACAGGGATGCAAATGAGCAGTTCTTC. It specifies CASRDRDANEQFF.

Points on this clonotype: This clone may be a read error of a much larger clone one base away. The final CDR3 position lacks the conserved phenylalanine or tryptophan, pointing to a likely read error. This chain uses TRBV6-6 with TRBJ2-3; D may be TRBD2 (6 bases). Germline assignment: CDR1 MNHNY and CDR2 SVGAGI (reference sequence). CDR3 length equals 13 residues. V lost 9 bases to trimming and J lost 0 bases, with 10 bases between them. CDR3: CASGLPSTDTQYS. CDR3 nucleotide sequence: TGTGCCAGTGGACTACCAAGCACAGATACGCAGTATTCT.

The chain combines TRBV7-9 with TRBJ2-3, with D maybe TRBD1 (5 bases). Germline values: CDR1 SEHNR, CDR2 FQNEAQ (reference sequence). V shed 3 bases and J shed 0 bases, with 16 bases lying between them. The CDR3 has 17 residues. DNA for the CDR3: TGTGCCAGCAGCTTCAACCTCCGGACACGGAGCACAGATACGCAGTATTTT. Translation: CASSFNLRTRSTDTQYF. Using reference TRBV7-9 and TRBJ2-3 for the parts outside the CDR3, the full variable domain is DTGVSQNPRHKITKRGQNVTFRCDPISEHNRLYWYRQTLGQGPEFLTYFQNEAQLEKSRLLSDRFSAERPKGSFSTLEIQRTEQGDSAMYLCASSFNLRTRSTDTQYFGPGTRLTVL.

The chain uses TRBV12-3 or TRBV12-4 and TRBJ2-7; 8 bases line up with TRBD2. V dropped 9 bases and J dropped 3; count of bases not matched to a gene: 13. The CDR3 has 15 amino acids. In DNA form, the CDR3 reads TGTGCCAGTTTAGCCGGGGGGGAGGTTAACTACGAGCAGTACTTC. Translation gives CASLAGGEVNYEQYF.

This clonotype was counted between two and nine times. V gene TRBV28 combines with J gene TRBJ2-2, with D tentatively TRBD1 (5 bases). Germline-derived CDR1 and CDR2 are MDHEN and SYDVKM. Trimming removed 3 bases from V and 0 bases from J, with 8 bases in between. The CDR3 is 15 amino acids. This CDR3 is CASSFLTANTGELFF. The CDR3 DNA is TGTGCCAGCAGTTTTTTGACAGCGAACACCGGGGAGCTGTTTTTT.

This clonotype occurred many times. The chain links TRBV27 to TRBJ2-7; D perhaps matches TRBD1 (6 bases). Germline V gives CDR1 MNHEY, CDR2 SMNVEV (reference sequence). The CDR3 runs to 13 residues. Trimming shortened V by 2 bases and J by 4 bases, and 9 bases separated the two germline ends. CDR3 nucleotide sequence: TGTGCCAGCAGTTTAGGGGACACGTACGAGCAGTACTTC. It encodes CASSLGDTYEQYF.